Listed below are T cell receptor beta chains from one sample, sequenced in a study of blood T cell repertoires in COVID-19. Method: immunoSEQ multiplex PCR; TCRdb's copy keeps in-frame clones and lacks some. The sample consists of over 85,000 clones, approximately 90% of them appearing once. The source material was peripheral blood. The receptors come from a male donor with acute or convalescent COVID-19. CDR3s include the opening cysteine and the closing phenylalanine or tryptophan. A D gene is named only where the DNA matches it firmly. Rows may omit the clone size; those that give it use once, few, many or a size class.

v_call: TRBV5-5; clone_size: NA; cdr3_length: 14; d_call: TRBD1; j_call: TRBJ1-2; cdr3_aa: CASSLGTGVYGYTF; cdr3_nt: TGTGCCAGCAGCCTAGGGACAGGGGTGTATGGCTACACCTTC
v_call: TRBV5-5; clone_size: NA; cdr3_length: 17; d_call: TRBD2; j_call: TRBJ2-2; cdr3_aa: CASSVLAGGFNTGELFF; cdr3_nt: TGTGCCAGCAGCGTTCTAGCGGGGGGATTCAACACCGGGGAGCTGTTTTTT
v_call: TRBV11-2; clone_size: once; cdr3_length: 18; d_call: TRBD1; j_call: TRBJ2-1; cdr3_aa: CASSPQEGQADSSNEQFF; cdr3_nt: TGTGCCAGCAGCCCGCAAGAAGGACAGGCAGATTCCTCAAATGAGCAGTTCTTC
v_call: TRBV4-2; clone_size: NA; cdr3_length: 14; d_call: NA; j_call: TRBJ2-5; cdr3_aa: CASSQGVRGETQYF; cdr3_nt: TGTGCCAGCAGCCAAGGGGTTAGAGGGGAGACCCAGTACTTC
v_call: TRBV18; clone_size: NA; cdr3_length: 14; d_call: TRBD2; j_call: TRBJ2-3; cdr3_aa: CASSPRDYTDTQYF; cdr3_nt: TGTGCCAGCTCACCCCGGGACTACACAGATACGCAGTATTTT
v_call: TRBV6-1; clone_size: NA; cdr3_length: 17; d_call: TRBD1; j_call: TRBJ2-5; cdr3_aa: CASSEWGLGQGGETQYF; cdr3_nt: TGTGCCAGCAGTGAATGGGGCTTGGGACAGGGAGGAGAGACCCAGTACTTC
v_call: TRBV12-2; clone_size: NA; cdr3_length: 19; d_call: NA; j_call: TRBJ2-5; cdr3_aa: CASRLALGLAGGVRETQYF; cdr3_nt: TGTGCAAGTCGCTTAGCGTTGGGACTAGCGGGGGGGGTACGGGAGACCCAGTACTTC
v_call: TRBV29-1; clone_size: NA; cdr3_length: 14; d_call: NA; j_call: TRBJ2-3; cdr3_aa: CSLRPGLAMDTQYF; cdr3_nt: TGCAGCCTTCGACCGGGACTGGCCATGGATACGCAGTATTTT
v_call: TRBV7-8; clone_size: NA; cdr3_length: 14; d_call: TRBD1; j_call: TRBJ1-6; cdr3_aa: CASSEDRAQRPLHF; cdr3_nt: TGTGCCAGCAGCGAGGACAGGGCCCAAAGACCCCTCCACTTT
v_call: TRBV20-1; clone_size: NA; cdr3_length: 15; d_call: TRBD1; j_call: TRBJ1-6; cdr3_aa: CSASPTGGYDSPLHF; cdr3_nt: TGCAGTGCTAGTCCCACAGGGGGCTATGATTCACCCCTCCACTTT
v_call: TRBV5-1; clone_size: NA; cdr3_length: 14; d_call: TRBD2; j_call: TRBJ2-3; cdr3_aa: CASNSGGTTDTQYF; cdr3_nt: TGCGCCAGCAACAGCGGGGGGACCACAGATACGCAGTATTTT
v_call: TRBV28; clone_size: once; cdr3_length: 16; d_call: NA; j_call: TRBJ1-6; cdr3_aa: CASSLGLRGDNSPLHF; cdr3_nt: TGTGCCAGCAGTTTGGGGCTTCGGGGGGATAATTCACCCCTCCACTTT
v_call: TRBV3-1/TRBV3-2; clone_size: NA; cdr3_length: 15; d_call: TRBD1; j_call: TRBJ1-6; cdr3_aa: CASSRGQGPYSPLHF; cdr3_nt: TGTGCCAGCAGCCGAGGACAGGGGCCGTATTCACCCCTCCACTTT
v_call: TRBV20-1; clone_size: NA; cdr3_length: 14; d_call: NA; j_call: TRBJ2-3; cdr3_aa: CSASDGGITDTQYF; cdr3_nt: TGCAGTGCTAGTGATGGAGGAATCACAGATACGCAGTATTTT
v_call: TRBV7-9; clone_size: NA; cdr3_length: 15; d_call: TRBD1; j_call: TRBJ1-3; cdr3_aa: CASSLSGTGVNTIYF; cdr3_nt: TGTGCCAGCAGCTTAAGCGGGACAGGGGTAAACACCATATATTTT
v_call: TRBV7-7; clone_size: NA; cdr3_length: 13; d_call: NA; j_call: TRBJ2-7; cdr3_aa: CASSLSGGYEQYF; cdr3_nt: TGTGCCAGCAGCCTGTCCGGAGGATACGAGCAGTACTTC
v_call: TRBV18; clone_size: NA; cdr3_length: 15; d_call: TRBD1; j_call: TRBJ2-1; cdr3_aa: CASSPGQGGYNEQFF; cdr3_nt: TGTGCCAGCTCACCTGGACAGGGGGGCTACAATGAGCAGTTCTTC
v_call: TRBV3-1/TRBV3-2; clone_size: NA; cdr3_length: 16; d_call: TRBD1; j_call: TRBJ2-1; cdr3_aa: CASSQGRQGEGHEQFF; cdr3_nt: TGTGCCAGCAGCCAAGGGAGACAGGGAGAGGGCCATGAGCAGTTCTTC
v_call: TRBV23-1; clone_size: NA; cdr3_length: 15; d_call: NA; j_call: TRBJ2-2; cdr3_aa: CASSRTLRNTGELFF; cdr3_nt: TGCGCCAGCAGTCGAACGTTGCGGAACACCGGGGAGCTGTTTTTT
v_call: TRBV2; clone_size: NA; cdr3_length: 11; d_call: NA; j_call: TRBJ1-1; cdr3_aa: CASSPQVQAFF; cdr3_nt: TGTGCCAGCAGTCCACAGGTCCAAGCTTTCTTT
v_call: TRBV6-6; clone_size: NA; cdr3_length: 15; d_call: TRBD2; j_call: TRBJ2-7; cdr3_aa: CASSIRASGSYEQYF; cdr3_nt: TGTGCCAGCAGTATCCGAGCTAGCGGCTCCTACGAGCAGTACTTC
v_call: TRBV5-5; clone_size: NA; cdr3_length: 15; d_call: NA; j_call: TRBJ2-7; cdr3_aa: CASSLARGANYEQYF; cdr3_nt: TGTGCCAGCAGCTTGGCCAGGGGCGCTAACTACGAGCAGTACTTC
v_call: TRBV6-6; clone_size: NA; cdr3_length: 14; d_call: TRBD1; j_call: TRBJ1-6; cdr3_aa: CASTRQGAYSPLHF; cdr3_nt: TGTGCCAGCACTCGACAGGGGGCGTATTCACCCCTCCACTTT
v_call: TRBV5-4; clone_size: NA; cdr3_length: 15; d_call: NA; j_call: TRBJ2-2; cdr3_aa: CASGMGLSNTGELFF; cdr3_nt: TGTGCCAGCGGGATGGGACTGTCGAACACCGGGGAGCTGTTTTTT